These T cell receptor beta chains were read from a single sample in a study of T cells in narcolepsy. This table comes from immunoSEQ multiplex PCR, and its TCRdb copy is limited to in-frame clones, with some not included. The data contain roughly 8,100 clones, 61% of them singletons. The sample comprised CD45RA- memory CD8+ T cells from PBMCs. The receptors originated from a human donor with narcolepsy. Each CDR3 is given with its conserved first and last residue. Fields, in order: J gene, V gene, clone size, CDR3 protein. Clone size is shown for a subset of rows, as once, few, many or a class of expanded clone.

TRBJ2-1,TRBV6-5,few,CASSPSGAPYNEQFF
TRBJ1-1,TRBV10-1,few,CASSADRGEAFF
-,TRBV5-6,once,CASSPLQTGSSYEQYF
TRBJ1-1,TRBV27,once,CASSLLGTEAFF
TRBJ2-1,TRBV7-9,-,CASSLGGPPYNEQFF
TRBJ2-2,TRBV4-2,-,CASSQDEGLDTGELFF
TRBJ2-1,TRBV11-2,-,CASSLDIGTGDNEQFF
TRBJ1-1,TRBV11-2,few,CASSLTDGHTEAFF
TRBJ2-1,TRBV27,-,CASNGGGGPYNEQFF
TRBJ1-4,TRBV4-3,-,CASSQVPPGEGEKLFF
TRBJ2-3,TRBV7-9,-,CASSPGPKDSRTDTQYF
TRBJ2-1,TRBV28,-,CASGASGSAYNEQFF
TRBJ1-2,TRBV2,few,CASSEALRDRGGGYTF
TRBJ1-1,TRBV4-3,few,CASSQDGTGTNTEAFF
TRBJ2-3,TRBV10-3,-,CAISEGAGGTDTQYF
TRBJ2-7,TRBV9,few,CASSVRGERGEQYF
TRBJ1-1,TRBV9,-,CASSVVGTGMETEAFF
TRBJ2-4,TRBV6-5,-,CASSYGREGGNIQYF
TRBJ1-2,TRBV7-9,-,CASSYRGLDGYTF
TRBJ1-3,TRBV14,-,CASSQSTGGNTIYF
TRBJ2-6,TRBV4-2,-,CASSETASGANVLTF
TRBJ2-3,TRBV30,once,CAWTPVGAGDTQYF
TRBJ2-1,TRBV13,medium-sized,CASSEVNEQFF
TRBJ2-7,TRBV10-1,-,CASSIARSSEQYF
TRBJ2-3,TRBV4-2,-,CASSQGTSGGADTQYF
TRBJ1-2,TRBV5-6,-,CASSHGTDGYTF
TRBJ1-2,TRBV15,-,CATSEKRAGYTF
TRBJ1-2,TRBV27,-,CASSPAGGANGYTF
TRBJ2-1,TRBV6-1,-,CASSFLEGPRDEQFF
TRBJ1-1,TRBV4-2,-,CASSLYQNMNTEAFF
TRBJ2-2,TRBV13,few,CASSLSLNTGELFF
TRBJ1-4,TRBV5-6,medium-sized,CASSGVGETNEKLFF
TRBJ2-7,TRBV19,-,CASSIPGTYEQYF
-,TRBV7-2,-,CAGSLWGDEAEQYF
TRBJ2-3,TRBV7-9,-,CASRGDVSYGYF
TRBJ2-3,TRBV4-2,-,CASSPGLAGGPSTDTQYF
TRBJ2-3,TRBV9,-,CASRLALGGSDTQYF
TRBJ1-1,TRBV11-2,once,CASSSQTAEAFF
TRBJ2-5,TRBV7-9,once,CASSQTGKRETQYF
TRBJ1-2,TRBV4-3,-,CASSPRTGDGYTF
TRBJ1-5,TRBV27,-,CASSLSGVQPQHF
TRBJ1-1,TRBV29-1,-,CSVDSLGAQAFF
TRBJ2-6,TRBV6-4,-,CASSDGHSGANVLTF
TRBJ2-7,TRBV10-3,-,CAISDKGISSYEQYF
TRBJ2-1,TRBV15,-,CATSRKGLEGGNEQFF
TRBJ1-1,TRBV6-6,-,CATLPGLSMNTEAFF
-,TRBV6-1,-,CASSRGVDEQYF
TRBJ1-1,TRBV6-1,-,CATLPGLSMNTEAFF
TRBJ2-1,TRBV11-2,-,CASSTGDSLDEQFF
TRBJ1-3,TRBV5-5,-,CASSQQTGPRGNTIYF
TRBJ2-7,TRBV7-2,large,CASSHIQGAGEQYF
TRBJ1-5,TRBV7-8,medium-sized,CASSLASQPQHF
TRBJ1-1,TRBV30,once,CAWTTGTGVNTEAFF
TRBJ1-2,TRBV6-5,-,CASSYSDREAHYGYTF
TRBJ2-1,TRBV9,-,CASSVEDPAGGLNEQFF
TRBJ2-1,TRBV18,medium-sized,CASSPLAGGDHNEQFF
TRBJ2-7,TRBV6-1,-,CASSDSQNYEQYF
TRBJ1-5,TRBV7-9,-,CASSQGVSNQPQHF
-,TRBV14,-,CASSLTSSSEQYF
TRBJ2-7,TRBV15,few,CATSREAGNSYEQYF